This T cell receptor beta chain stems from a study of blood T cells in healthy people across ages. V was cut by 2 bases and J by 5 bases, with 9 bases left in between. Germline-derived CDR1 and CDR2 are SGHTA and FQGNSA. The CDR3 is made up of 14 amino acids. Through a sample-barcoded 5' primer and a J-beta primer mix, a second PCR was run for 7 to 11 cycles. TCRdb fed the 5' RACE reads into MiXCR, producing one record per CDR3 protein. The data show about 680,000 distinct CDR3 sequences, around 49% seen once. Investigators took about 9.4 milliliters of peripheral blood from every donor. The TCR was taken from a woman aged 60-75 years in good health. The sequenced sample was blood. This chain connects TRBV7-2 to TRBJ2-2, with D hard to call. CDR3 in amino acids: CASSLPGVTGELFF. The CDR3 DNA is TGTGCCAGCAGCTTACCAGGAGTGACCGGGGAGCTGTTTTTT.